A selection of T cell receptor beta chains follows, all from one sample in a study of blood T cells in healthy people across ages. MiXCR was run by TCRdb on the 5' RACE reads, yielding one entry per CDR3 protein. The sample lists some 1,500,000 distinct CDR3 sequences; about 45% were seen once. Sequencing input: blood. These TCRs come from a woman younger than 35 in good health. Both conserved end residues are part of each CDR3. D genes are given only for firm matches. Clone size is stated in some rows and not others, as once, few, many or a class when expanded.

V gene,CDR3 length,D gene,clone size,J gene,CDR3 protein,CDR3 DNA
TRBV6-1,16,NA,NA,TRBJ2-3,CASTQGAGTSTDTQYF,TGTGCCAGCACCCAAGGCGCGGGAACTAGCACAGATACGCAGTATTTT
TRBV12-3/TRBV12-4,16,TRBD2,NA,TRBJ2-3,CASSLDIAGSTEAQYF,TGTGCCAGCAGCCTGGATATAGCGGGGAGCACAGAGGCGCAGTATTTT
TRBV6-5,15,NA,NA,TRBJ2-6,CASSYSQTSANVLTF,TGTGCCAGCAGTTACTCCCAGACATCAGCCAACGTCCTGACTTTC
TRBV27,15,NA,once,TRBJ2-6,CASIGQFSGANVLTF,TGTGCCAGCATAGGGCAGTTCTCTGGGGCCAACGTCCTGACTTTC
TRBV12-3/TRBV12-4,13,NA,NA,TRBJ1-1,CASSLIGVTEAFF,TGTGCCAGCAGTTTAATCGGGGTAACTGAAGCTTTCTTT
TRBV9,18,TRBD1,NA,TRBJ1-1,CASIERGGTGGPGTEAFF,TGTGCCAGCATCGAGAGGGGCGGGACAGGGGGACCGGGCACTGAAGCTTTCTTT
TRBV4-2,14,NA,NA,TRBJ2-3,CASSQERESDTQYF,TGTGCCAGCAGCCAAGAGAGGGAGTCAGATACGCAGTATTTT
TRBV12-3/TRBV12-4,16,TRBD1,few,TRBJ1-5,CASSLSPGGVGQPQHF,TGTGCCAGCAGTTTGAGTCCAGGGGGCGTAGGTCAGCCCCAGCATTTT
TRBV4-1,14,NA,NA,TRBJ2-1,CASSQETFYNEQFF,TGCGCCAGCAGCCAAGAGACCTTCTACAATGAGCAGTTCTTC
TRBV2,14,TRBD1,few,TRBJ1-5,CASSGTGFYQPQHF,TGTGCCAGCAGTGGGACAGGTTTTTATCAGCCCCAGCATTTT
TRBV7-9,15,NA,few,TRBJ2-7,CASSPWTGASYEQYF,TGTGCCAGCAGCCCTTGGACCGGTGCCTCCTACGAGCAGTACTTC
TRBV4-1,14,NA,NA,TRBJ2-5,CASSQVESQETQYF,TGCGCCAGCAGCCAGGTCGAGTCCCAAGAGACCCAGTACTTC
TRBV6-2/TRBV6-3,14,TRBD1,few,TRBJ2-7,CASTTGTGAGEQYF,TGTGCCAGCACTACAGGGACAGGGGCGGGCGAGCAGTACTTC
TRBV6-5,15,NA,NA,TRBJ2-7,CASSYSKVAGWEQYF,TGTGCCAGCAGTTACTCGAAGGTGGCAGGTTGGGAGCAGTACTTC
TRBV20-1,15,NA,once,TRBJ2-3,CSARDTSVPPQRQYF,TGCAGTGCTAGAGACACTAGTGTCCCCCCCCAGAGGCAGTATTTT
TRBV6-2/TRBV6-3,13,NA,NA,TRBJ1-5,CASSYGLGQPQHF,TGTGCCAGCAGTTACGGGCTTGGACAGCCCCAGCATTTT
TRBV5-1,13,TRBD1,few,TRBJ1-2,CASSKTGNYGYTF,TGCGCCAGCAGCAAGACAGGGAACTATGGCTACACCTTC
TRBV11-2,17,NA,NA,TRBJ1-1,CASSPQGVRGMNTEAFF,TGTGCCAGCAGCCCACAGGGAGTTCGGGGCATGAACACTGAAGCTTTCTTT
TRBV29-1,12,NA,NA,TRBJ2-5,CSGDSSYNEQYF,TGCAGCGGGGATAGCTCCTACAATGAGCAGTACTTC
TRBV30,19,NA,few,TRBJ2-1,CAWSLIQGTGPFLDNEQFF,TGTGCCTGGAGTTTAATTCAAGGTACAGGGCCGTTCCTAGACAATGAGCAGTTCTTC
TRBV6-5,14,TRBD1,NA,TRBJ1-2,CASSQTGGAYGYTF,TGTGCCAGCAGCCAAACAGGGGGCGCTTATGGCTACACCTTC
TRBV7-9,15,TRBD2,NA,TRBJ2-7,CASRRRASGSYEQYF,TGTGCCAGCAGGCGGAGGGCTAGCGGGAGTTATGAGCAGTACTTC
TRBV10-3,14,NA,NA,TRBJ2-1,CAIGDGASYNEQFF,TGTGCCATCGGTGACGGGGCCTCCTACAATGAGCAGTTCTTC
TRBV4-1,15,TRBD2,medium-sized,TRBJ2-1,CASSQEYRGGDEQFF,TGCGCCAGCAGCCAAGAGTATCGGGGGGGCGATGAGCAGTTCTTC
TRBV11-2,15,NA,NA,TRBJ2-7,CASSLEGIITYEQYF,TGTGCCAGCAGCTTAGAAGGGATTATTACCTACGAGCAGTACTTC
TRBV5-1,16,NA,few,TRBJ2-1,CASSLRDTRVVHEQFF,TGCGCCAGCAGCTTGCGTGACACTCGCGTCGTCCATGAGCAGTTCTTC
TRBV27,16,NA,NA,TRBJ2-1,CASRINSGRPYNEQFF,TGTGCCAGCAGGATCAATAGTGGGAGGCCATACAATGAGCAGTTCTTC
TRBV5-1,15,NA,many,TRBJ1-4,CASSGEGFTGEKLFF,TGCGCCAGCAGCGGGGAGGGGTTCACGGGTGAAAAACTGTTTTTT
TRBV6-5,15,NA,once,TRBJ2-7,CASRAGDSSYNEQYF,TGTGCCAGCAGAGCCGGGGATAGCTCCTACAATGAGCAGTACTTC
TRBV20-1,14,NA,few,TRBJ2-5,CSARVRGFQETQYF,TGCAGTGCTAGAGTTAGGGGTTTTCAAGAGACCCAGTACTTC
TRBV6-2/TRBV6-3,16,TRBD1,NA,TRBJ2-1,CASSYLQGTGYNEQFF,TGTGCCAGCAGTTACCTACAGGGGACGGGCTACAATGAGCAGTTCTTC
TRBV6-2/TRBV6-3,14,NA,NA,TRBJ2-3,CASRPQWWSDTQYF,TGTGCCAGCAGACCCCAGTGGTGGTCAGATACGCAGTATTTT
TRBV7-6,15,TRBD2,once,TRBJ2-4,CASSPPAGDYNEQYF,TGTGCCAGCAGCCCCCCTGCGGGGGATTACAATGAGCAGTACTTC
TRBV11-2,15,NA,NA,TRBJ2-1,CASSRKPDSYNEQFF,TGTGCCAGCAGCCGTAAACCTGACTCCTACAATGAGCAGTTCTTC
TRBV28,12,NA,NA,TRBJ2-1,CASSSHTGEQFF,TGTGCCAGCAGTTCCCACACAGGGGAGCAGTTCTTC
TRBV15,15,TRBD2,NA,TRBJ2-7,CATSSLAGKSYEQYF,TGTGCCACCAGCAGCCTAGCGGGAAAGTCCTACGAGCAGTACTTC
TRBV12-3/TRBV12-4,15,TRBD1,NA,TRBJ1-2,CASSFPGQGPYGYTF,TGTGCCAGCAGTTTCCCCGGACAGGGGCCCTATGGCTACACCTTC
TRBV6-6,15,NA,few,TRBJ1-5,CASSGDRSRNQPQHF,TGTGCCAGCAGCGGCGACAGGAGTCGCAATCAGCCCCAGCATTTT
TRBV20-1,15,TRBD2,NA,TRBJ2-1,CSASVRTSGTDEQFF,TGCAGTGCTAGCGTCAGGACTAGCGGGACGGATGAGCAGTTCTTC
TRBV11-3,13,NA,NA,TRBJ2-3,CASSLDMSDTQYF,TGTGCCAGCAGCTTAGATATGTCAGATACGCAGTATTTT
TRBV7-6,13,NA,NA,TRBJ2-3,CASSPHFTDTQYF,TGTGCCAGCAGCCCCCATTTCACAGATACGCAGTATTTT
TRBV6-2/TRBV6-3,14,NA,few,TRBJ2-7,CASSYGTLYYEQYF,TGTGCCAGCAGTTACGGGACGCTATACTACGAGCAGTACTTC
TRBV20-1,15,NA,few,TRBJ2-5,CSARGLRGPPGTQYF,TGCAGTGCTAGGGGTTTACGAGGGCCCCCAGGGACCCAGTACTTC
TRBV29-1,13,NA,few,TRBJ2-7,CSVEDDRAYEQYF,TGCAGCGTTGAAGATGACAGAGCTTACGAGCAGTACTTC
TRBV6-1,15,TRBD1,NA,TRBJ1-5,CASSAGTGAIEPQHF,TGTGCCAGCAGTGCGGGGACAGGGGCCATTGAGCCCCAGCATTTT
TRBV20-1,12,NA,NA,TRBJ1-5,CSARDPHGSQHF,TGCAGTGCTAGAGATCCACACGGCAGCCAGCATTTT
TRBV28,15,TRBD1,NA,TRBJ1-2,CASSSGTGAHYGYTF,TGTGCCAGCAGCTCCGGGACAGGGGCTCACTATGGCTACACCTTC
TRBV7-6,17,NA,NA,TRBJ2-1,CASSLRKVQLSYNEQFF,TGTGCCAGCAGCCTACGAAAGGTGCAGCTATCCTACAATGAGCAGTTCTTC
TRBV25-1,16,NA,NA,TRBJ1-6,CASSEYVAGDNSPLHF,TGTGCCAGCAGTGAATACGTGGCAGGGGATAATTCACCCCTCCACTTT